The 19 T cell receptor beta chains given below trace back to one sample, sequenced in a study of T cell repertoires in ileal Crohn's disease. Clones were sequenced by immunoSEQ multiplex PCR, and TCRdb holds only the in-frame ones, with some missing. The sample has about 13,000 clones, 78% seen once. Material: ileal tissue. Receptors were obtained from an adult with Crohn's disease.

This CDR3 reads CASSLGEVSFF. Written as DNA, the CDR3 is TGTGCCAGCAGCTTAGGCGAAGTAAGCTTCTTT. The V call is TRBV7-8, the J call TRBJ1-1; D remains ambiguous. The CDR3 totals 11 residues. CDR1 and CDR2 from the germline V gene are SGHVS and FQNEAQ. Trimming shortened V by 1 base and J by 14 bases, and 11 bases separated the two germline ends.

This chain joins TRBV14 and TRBJ2-6, with D maybe TRBD1 (5 bases). The CDR3 length is 15 residues. Germline CDR1 SGHDN, CDR2 FVKESK. Trimming took off 2 bases at V and 1 base at J, with 6 bases between the two ends. The CDR3 loop reads CASSQRTSGANVLTF. CDR3 coding DNA: TGTGCCAGCAGCCAACGGACATCTGGGGCCAACGTCCTGACTTTC.

Concerning this clone itself: This sample includes further DNA sequences coding for the same CDR3. V and J are TRBV6-1 and TRBJ2-6, with D hard to call. The CDR3 length is 15 residues. Looked up from germline, CDR1 is MNHNS and CDR2 is SASEGT. The ends were cut back, 1 base at V and 0 bases at J, with 4 bases in the middle. CDR3 protein: CASSEDSSGANVLTF. The CDR3 coding sequence is TGTGCCAGCAGTGAAGACAGCTCTGGGGCCAACGTCCTGACTTTC.

The chain has TRBV9 and TRBJ2-1, with a tentative D call TRBD2 (6 bases). Germline values: CDR1 SGDLS, CDR2 YYNGEE. The V and J ends lost 3 bases and 0 bases respectively, with 10 bases between them. The CDR3 contains 15 residues. The chain's CDR3 is CASSASVSSYNEQFF. The CDR3 DNA reads as TGTGCCAGCAGCGCTAGCGTGAGCTCCTACAATGAGCAGTTCTTC.

J is TRBJ1-6 and V is TRBV6-5; TRBD1 might be the D (6 bases). V lost 4 bases and J lost 7, with 14 bases in between. Per the germline V gene, CDR1 is MNHEY and CDR2 is SVGAGI. CDR3 length equals 15 residues. In DNA, the CDR3 is TGTGCCAGCAGTTTGGGACACCCTCCGAATTCACCCCTCCACTTT. Translating it yields CASSLGHPPNSPLHF.

V gene TRBV7-2 combines with J gene TRBJ2-7; 8 bases are shared with TRBD1. This CDR3 is built from 14 residues. Per germline, CDR1 SGHTA and CDR2 FQGNSA. The trim removed 4 bases at V and 7 bases at J, leaving 9 bases unmatched. The CDR3 DNA reads as TGTGCCAGCAGCTCGGACAGGGTTTTGGGGGAGCAGTACTTC. Translated, it gives CASSSDRVLGEQYF.

This sequence joins TRBV2 and TRBJ1-5, with TRBD1 matching 9 bases. Trimming removed 6 bases from V and 2 bases from J; junction bases left unmatched: 5. The CDR3 consists of 15 residues. Germline V lookup: CDR1 SNHLY, CDR2 FYNNEI. The chain's CDR3 is CASSRGQGGNQPQHF. The CDR3 nucleotides read TGTGCCAGCAGCCGGGGACAGGGTGGCAATCAGCCCCAGCATTTT.

The V gene is TRBV5-1, the J gene TRBJ2-2; D is perhaps TRBD2 (6 bases). Trimming took 0 bases from V and 6 from J, leaving 9 bases between them. Looked up from germline, CDR1 is SGHRS and CDR2 is YFSETQ. CDR3 length: 14 residues. The CDR3 DNA reads as TGCGCCAGCAGCTTGGCCTGGGGGGCCGGGGAGCTGTTTTTT. Protein sequence: CASSLAWGAGELFF. Full variable domain (outside the CDR3, taken from reference TRBV5-1 and TRBJ2-2): KAGVTQTPRYLIKTRGQQVTLSCSPISGHRSVSWYQQTPGQGLQFLFEYFSETQRNKGNFPGRFSGRQFSNSRSEMNVSTLELGDSALYLCASSLAWGAGELFFGEGSRLTVL.

This sequence joins TRBV29-1 and TRBJ1-2, with D hard to call. Trimming pared 3 bases from V and 2 bases from J, leaving 10 bases between. CDR1 is SQVTM and CDR2 is ANQGSEA in the germline V gene. The CDR3 spans 13 residues. CDR3 nucleotide sequence: TGCAGCGTTGAGGAGGGAAGGAACTATGGCTACACCTTC. It codes for CSVEEGRNYGYTF.

This chain links TRBV21-1 with TRBJ2-1; TRBD2 was called by the table and not checked on the DNA. TRBV21-1 is recorded as a pseudogene. This CDR3 region has 16 residues. The CDR3 DNA sequence: TGTGCCAGCAGCGAAAAACCGGGACTAGCGGGGTTGGAGCAGTTCTTC. Translating gives CASSEKPGLAGLEQFF.

This chain connects TRBV19 to TRBJ2-2, with TRBD1 identical over 9 bases. This CDR3 is built from 15 residues. V lost 3 bases and J lost 7; bases outside the gene matches: 6. Germline CDR1 reads LNHDA; CDR2 reads SQIVND (reference sequence). The CDR3: CASSINWGQGGELFF. Written as DNA, the CDR3 is TGTGCCAGTAGTATTAATTGGGGACAGGGCGGGGAGCTGTTTTTT.

The chain joins TRBV28 to TRBJ1-1; tentatively, D is TRBD1 (5 bases). Germline values: CDR1 MDHEN, CDR2 SYDVKM. The CDR3 contains 13 residues. The V gene lost 6 bases and the J gene lost 0 bases, with 8 bases spanning the gap. CDR3 loop: CASRTQVNTEAFF. DNA for the CDR3: TGTGCCAGCAGGACACAGGTGAACACTGAAGCTTTCTTT.

A remark on this clone: Relative to the germline gene, one junction end is altered; a read error may explain this. The V and J genes are TRBV28 and TRBJ2-7; TRBD1 matches at 7 bases. The CDR3 covers 14 residues. Germline V gene lookup returns CDR1 MDHEN and CDR2 SYDVKM. CDR3 nucleotide sequence: TGTGCCAGCAGACTCCGGGACAGACCCTACGGGCAGTACTTC. Translated: CASRLRDRPYGQYF.

This clone appeared a few times. Other DNA sequences in the sample encode the same CDR3. The CDR3 nucleotides read TGTGCCAGCAGTTACGAGGGCGGAGGGCCCCAGCATTTT. This codes for CASSYEGGGPQHF. The V and J genes are TRBV6-5 and TRBJ1-5; D is ambiguous. Looked up from germline, CDR1 is MNHEY and CDR2 is SVGAGI. Deletions cut 2 bases from V and 9 bases from J, with 11 bases between. This CDR3 region has 13 residues.

The V call is TRBV28, the J call TRBJ2-3, with 8 bases identical to TRBD2. Germline V lookup: CDR1 MDHEN, CDR2 SYDVKM. CDR3 length: 13 residues. V shed 7 bases and J 3 bases; nucleotides not matched to a gene: 3. In DNA form, the CDR3 reads TGTGCCAGCAACTCGGGGGGGACAGATACGCAGTATTTT. This translates into CASNSGGTDTQYF.

There are a few counts of this clone. The chain is built from TRBV7-9 and TRBJ2-2, with a weak D call TRBD2 (6 bases). Germline V gene lookup returns CDR1 SEHNR and CDR2 FQNEAQ (reference sequence). The length of the CDR3 is 14 residues. V was cut by 5 bases and J by 2 bases, with 9 bases left in between. The CDR3 region has the DNA TGTGCCAGCAGCCATACTAGCAACACCGGGGAGCTGTTTTTT. Translating it yields CASSHTSNTGELFF.

V and J are TRBV5-1 and TRBJ2-1; tentative D call: TRBD1 (7 bases). CDR1 and CDR2 (germline): SGHRS, YFSETQ. Trimming removed 2 bases at V and 2 bases at J, with 11 bases between. CDR3 size: 15 residues. The CDR3 nucleotides read TGCGCCAGCAGCTTCGGGGGACAGACCTACAATGAGCAGTTCTTC. Residues: CASSFGGQTYNEQFF.

The chain combines TRBV5-1 with TRBJ2-3, with 8 bases aligning to TRBD1. This CDR3 spans 16 amino acids. Looked up from germline, CDR1 is SGHRS and CDR2 is YFSETQ. J gave up 2 bases and V 2 bases, and 7 bases lay outside the gene matches. The chain's CDR3 is CASSLQGGRVTDTQYF. The DNA of the CDR3 is TGCGCCAGCAGCTTACAGGGGGGCCGAGTCACAGATACGCAGTATTTT.

The chain has TRBV7-7 and TRBJ2-5; 9 bases are a match to TRBD2. With V trimmed by 2 bases and J by 3 bases, 22 bases remained unmatched. This CDR3 region has 21 residues. Germline assignment: CDR1 SSHAT and CDR2 FNYEAQ (reference sequence). CDR3 coding DNA: TGTGCCAGCAGCTTAAATTCACCCAAGCGGGGGGCCCACCAAGATAAAGAGACCCAGTACTTC. Translated: CASSLNSPKRGAHQDKETQYF.